A selection of T cell receptor beta chains follows, all from one sample in a study of blood T cells in healthy people across ages. TCRdb itself ran the 5' RACE reads through MiXCR, one entry per CDR3 protein. This sample has hundreds of thousands of distinct CDR3 sequences, with around 36% found just once. The sample taken for sequencing was blood. Every receptor here comes from a man younger than 30 in good health. Both conserved end residues are part of each CDR3. Each record gives: clone size, D gene, CDR3 length, V gene, J gene, CDR3 protein, CDR3 DNA. The D gene is left open where the match is weak. The listing skips clone size in some rows; elsewhere it reads once, few, many or a size class.

clone size: few; D gene: .; CDR3 length: 13; V gene: TRBV29-1; J gene: TRBJ1-1; CDR3 protein: CSVEGGEDTEAFF; CDR3 DNA: TGCAGCGTTGAGGGAGGGGAAGACACTGAAGCTTTCTTT
clone size: .; D gene: TRBD2; CDR3 length: 15; V gene: TRBV4-2; J gene: TRBJ2-5; CDR3 protein: CASSLPGTSQETQYF; CDR3 DNA: TGTGCCAGCAGCCTCCCCGGGACTAGCCAAGAGACCCAGTACTTC
clone size: few; D gene: TRBD2; CDR3 length: 16; V gene: TRBV5-4; J gene: TRBJ2-5; CDR3 protein: CASSFTLAGLGNEQYF; CDR3 DNA: TGTGCCAGCAGCTTTACACTAGCGGGGTTGGGGAATGAGCAGTACTTC
clone size: few; D gene: .; CDR3 length: 15; V gene: TRBV28; J gene: TRBJ1-5; CDR3 protein: CASSRAMGGSQPQHF; CDR3 DNA: TGTGCCAGCAGCCGGGCCATGGGGGGTAGTCAGCCCCAGCATTTT
clone size: few; D gene: TRBD1; CDR3 length: 17; V gene: TRBV7-2; J gene: TRBJ2-1; CDR3 protein: CASSSRGGDRPYNEQFF; CDR3 DNA: TGTGCCAGCAGCTCCCGGGGTGGGGACAGACCTTACAATGAGCAGTTCTTC
clone size: few; D gene: .; CDR3 length: 15; V gene: TRBV27; J gene: TRBJ2-1; CDR3 protein: CASSLDTGSYNEQFF; CDR3 DNA: TGTGCCAGCAGTCTGGACACCGGCTCCTACAATGAGCAGTTCTTC
clone size: few; D gene: .; CDR3 length: 13; V gene: TRBV10-3; J gene: TRBJ2-7; CDR3 protein: CAISGGRVDEQYF; CDR3 DNA: TGTGCCATCAGCGGAGGGAGAGTGGACGAGCAGTACTTC
clone size: .; D gene: .; CDR3 length: 16; V gene: TRBV19; J gene: TRBJ1-1; CDR3 protein: CASSIDIRGLNTEAFF; CDR3 DNA: TGTGCCAGTAGTATAGATATCCGGGGACTGAACACTGAAGCTTTCTTT
clone size: few; D gene: TRBD2; CDR3 length: 14; V gene: TRBV2; J gene: TRBJ2-1; CDR3 protein: CASSGSGAYNEQFF; CDR3 DNA: TGTGCCAGCAGTGGGAGCGGGGCCTACAATGAGCAGTTCTTC
clone size: .; D gene: TRBD1; CDR3 length: 15; V gene: TRBV28; J gene: TRBJ2-5; CDR3 protein: CASRPGTGGKETQYF; CDR3 DNA: TGTGCCAGCAGACCTGGGACAGGTGGGAAAGAGACCCAGTACTTC
clone size: few; D gene: .; CDR3 length: 13; V gene: TRBV3-1; J gene: TRBJ2-7; CDR3 protein: CASSPSGSYEQYF; CDR3 DNA: TGTGCCAGCAGCCCTTCCGGATCCTACGAGCAGTACTTC
clone size: many; D gene: .; CDR3 length: 17; V gene: TRBV27; J gene: TRBJ2-1; CDR3 protein: CASSLTGYGLSYNEQFF; CDR3 DNA: TGTGCCAGCAGCTTAACAGGGTACGGGCTCTCCTACAATGAGCAGTTCTTC
clone size: .; D gene: .; CDR3 length: 15; V gene: TRBV2; J gene: TRBJ1-2; CDR3 protein: CVSRAPAGSNYGYTF; CDR3 DNA: TGTGTCAGCAGGGCCCCGGCGGGTTCCAACTATGGCTACACCTTC
clone size: .; D gene: .; CDR3 length: 14; V gene: TRBV12-3/TRBV12-4; J gene: TRBJ1-5; CDR3 protein: CASSHRGGLQPQHF; CDR3 DNA: TGTGCCAGCAGCCACCGGGGGGGCCTTCAGCCCCAGCATTTT
clone size: .; D gene: .; CDR3 length: 16; V gene: TRBV5-6; J gene: TRBJ2-1; CDR3 protein: CASSLGVEPRYNEQFF; CDR3 DNA: TGTGCCAGCAGCTTGGGGGTGGAACCCAGGTACAATGAGCAGTTCTTC
clone size: .; D gene: TRBD2; CDR3 length: 15; V gene: TRBV7-2; J gene: TRBJ2-3; CDR3 protein: CASSPPAGGRDTQYF; CDR3 DNA: TGTGCCAGCAGCCCGCCTGCGGGGGGCCGGGATACGCAGTATTTT
clone size: .; D gene: .; CDR3 length: 17; V gene: TRBV15; J gene: TRBJ2-4; CDR3 protein: CATSADFVGSGVNIQYF; CDR3 DNA: TGTGCCACCAGCGCGGACTTTGTTGGTTCAGGAGTGAACATTCAGTACTTC
clone size: once; D gene: .; CDR3 length: 17; V gene: TRBV7-9; J gene: TRBJ1-6; CDR3 protein: CASSLAGGGSYNSPLHF; CDR3 DNA: TGTGCCAGCAGCTTAGCCGGCGGGGGTTCTTATAATTCACCCCTCCACTTT
clone size: few; D gene: .; CDR3 length: 14; V gene: TRBV9; J gene: TRBJ2-2; CDR3 protein: CASSVGDRPGELFF; CDR3 DNA: TGTGCCAGCAGCGTAGGTGACAGGCCCGGGGAGCTGTTTTTT
clone size: .; D gene: TRBD2; CDR3 length: 22; V gene: TRBV10-3; J gene: TRBJ2-3; CDR3 protein: CAISDPLEGLAGGRIGTDTQYF; CDR3 DNA: TGTGCCATCAGTGACCCGTTGGAGGGACTAGCGGGGGGGCGGATCGGCACAGATACGCAGTATTTT
clone size: few; D gene: TRBD1; CDR3 length: 16; V gene: TRBV11-2; J gene: TRBJ1-4; CDR3 protein: CASSSPYGTGDEKLFF; CDR3 DNA: TGTGCCAGCAGCTCACCATACGGGACAGGGGATGAAAAACTGTTTTTT
clone size: .; D gene: TRBD2; CDR3 length: 16; V gene: TRBV27; J gene: TRBJ2-5; CDR3 protein: CASRSQKRGIYNEQYF; CDR3 DNA: TGTGCCAGCAGATCTCAAAAGCGGGGGATTTACAATGAGCAGTACTTC
clone size: .; D gene: TRBD1; CDR3 length: 13; V gene: TRBV9; J gene: TRBJ1-2; CDR3 protein: CASSVTGVGGYTF; CDR3 DNA: TGTGCCAGCAGCGTAACAGGGGTCGGGGGCTACACCTTC
clone size: few; D gene: .; CDR3 length: 15; V gene: TRBV5-4; J gene: TRBJ2-5; CDR3 protein: CASSPASYLQETQYF; CDR3 DNA: TGTGCCAGCAGCCCAGCCAGTTACCTCCAAGAGACCCAGTACTTC
clone size: few; D gene: .; CDR3 length: 16; V gene: TRBV4-3; J gene: TRBJ2-5; CDR3 protein: CASSQDWETGRREQYF; CDR3 DNA: TGCGCCAGCAGCCAAGACTGGGAGACAGGGAGGAGGGAGCAGTACTTC
clone size: few; D gene: .; CDR3 length: 13; V gene: TRBV30; J gene: TRBJ1-1; CDR3 protein: CAWRRQSNTEAFF; CDR3 DNA: TGTGCCTGGAGAAGGCAGTCGAACACTGAAGCTTTCTTT
clone size: few; D gene: .; CDR3 length: 16; V gene: TRBV6-6; J gene: TRBJ2-7; CDR3 protein: CASSYGTVQGSYEQYF; CDR3 DNA: TGTGCCAGCAGTTACGGCACCGTACAGGGATCCTACGAGCAGTACTTC
clone size: .; D gene: .; CDR3 length: 15; V gene: TRBV25-1; J gene: TRBJ2-1; CDR3 protein: CASSESGASYNEQFF; CDR3 DNA: TGTGCCAGCAGTGAGTCTGGGGCCTCCTACAATGAGCAGTTCTTC
clone size: few; D gene: TRBD1; CDR3 length: 18; V gene: TRBV11-2; J gene: TRBJ1-2; CDR3 protein: CASSSPDREYRRPYGYTF; CDR3 DNA: TGTGCCAGCAGCTCCCCGGACAGGGAATATAGGCGCCCCTATGGCTACACCTTC
clone size: .; D gene: TRBD2; CDR3 length: 18; V gene: TRBV6-1; J gene: TRBJ2-3; CDR3 protein: CASSLNPPGLAGGGTQYF; CDR3 DNA: TGTGCCAGCAGCCTCAACCCCCCGGGACTAGCGGGGGGAGGGACGCAGTATTTT
clone size: .; D gene: .; CDR3 length: 14; V gene: TRBV7-3; J gene: TRBJ1-1; CDR3 protein: CASSAGLLGTEAFF; CDR3 DNA: TGTGCCAGCAGCGCAGGATTATTGGGCACTGAAGCTTTCTTT
clone size: few; D gene: .; CDR3 length: 14; V gene: TRBV12-5; J gene: TRBJ2-7; CDR3 protein: CASGLVGRLHEQYF; CDR3 DNA: TGTGCTAGTGGTTTGGTCGGCCGTCTGCACGAGCAGTACTTC
clone size: .; D gene: TRBD1; CDR3 length: 14; V gene: TRBV20-1; J gene: TRBJ1-6; CDR3 protein: CSASSGQFSSPLHF; CDR3 DNA: TGCAGTGCGTCCTCGGGACAGTTCTCTTCACCCCTCCACTTT
clone size: many; D gene: .; CDR3 length: 15; V gene: TRBV4-3; J gene: TRBJ2-7; CDR3 protein: CASSQGWTETYEQYF; CDR3 DNA: TGCGCCAGCAGCCAAGGCTGGACGGAAACCTACGAGCAGTACTTC
clone size: .; D gene: .; CDR3 length: 15; V gene: TRBV7-2; J gene: TRBJ2-7; CDR3 protein: CASSLGLFPSYEQYF; CDR3 DNA: TGTGCCAGCAGCTTAGGACTATTTCCCTCCTACGAGCAGTACTTC
clone size: .; D gene: .; CDR3 length: 14; V gene: TRBV2; J gene: TRBJ1-4; CDR3 protein: CASSEVGGKEKLFF; CDR3 DNA: TGTGCCAGCAGTGAAGTCGGGGGAAAAGAAAAACTGTTTTTT
clone size: .; D gene: .; CDR3 length: 14; V gene: TRBV14; J gene: TRBJ2-5; CDR3 protein: CASSQNLRGETQYF; CDR3 DNA: TGTGCCAGCAGCCAGAACCTCAGGGGAGAGACCCAGTACTTC
clone size: few; D gene: .; CDR3 length: 14; V gene: TRBV12-3/TRBV12-4; J gene: TRBJ2-7; CDR3 protein: CASSNRVGGYEQYF; CDR3 DNA: TGTGCCAGCAGCAACAGGGTTGGTGGCTACGAGCAGTACTTC
clone size: .; D gene: .; CDR3 length: 11; V gene: TRBV5-5; J gene: TRBJ1-6; CDR3 protein: CASSENRALHF; CDR3 DNA: TGTGCCAGCAGCGAGAACAGGGCCCTCCACTTT
clone size: many; D gene: .; CDR3 length: 16; V gene: TRBV7-2; J gene: TRBJ2-7; CDR3 protein: CASSPGGLFHSYEQYF; CDR3 DNA: TGTGCCAGCAGCCCCGGCGGGCTGTTTCACTCCTACGAGCAGTACTTC
clone size: .; D gene: .; CDR3 length: 12; V gene: TRBV5-1; J gene: TRBJ1-4; CDR3 protein: CASSLGFEKLFF; CDR3 DNA: TGCGCCAGCAGCCTCGGATTTGAAAAACTGTTTTTT
clone size: many; D gene: TRBD1; CDR3 length: 15; V gene: TRBV5-1; J gene: TRBJ2-3; CDR3 protein: CASSPTGATSDTQYF; CDR3 DNA: TGCGCCAGCAGCCCGACAGGGGCGACGTCAGATACGCAGTATTTT
clone size: .; D gene: TRBD1; CDR3 length: 15; V gene: TRBV12-3/TRBV12-4; J gene: TRBJ2-5; CDR3 protein: CASSRKGQGDNEQYF; CDR3 DNA: TGTGCCAGCAGCCGAAAAGGACAGGGGGACAATGAGCAGTACTTC
clone size: .; D gene: .; CDR3 length: 16; V gene: TRBV10-3; J gene: TRBJ2-5; CDR3 protein: CAIRDPIAGSGETQYF; CDR3 DNA: TGTGCCATCAGAGACCCCATTGCGGGCTCGGGGGAGACCCAGTACTTC
clone size: few; D gene: TRBD1; CDR3 length: 15; V gene: TRBV27; J gene: TRBJ1-1; CDR3 protein: CASSSGTGLGTEAFF; CDR3 DNA: TGTGCCAGCAGTTCGGGGACAGGATTGGGGACTGAAGCTTTCTTT
clone size: .; D gene: .; CDR3 length: 16; V gene: TRBV7-9; J gene: TRBJ1-4; CDR3 protein: CASSFNPTGVGEKLFF; CDR3 DNA: TGTGCCAGCAGCTTCAACCCCACGGGTGTAGGTGAAAAACTGTTTTTT
clone size: many; D gene: .; CDR3 length: 18; V gene: TRBV15; J gene: TRBJ2-3; CDR3 protein: CATSRTWAPYPEVDTQYF; CDR3 DNA: TGTGCCACCAGCAGGACCTGGGCGCCCTACCCGGAGGTAGATACGCAGTATTTT
clone size: .; D gene: .; CDR3 length: 14; V gene: TRBV12-3/TRBV12-4; J gene: TRBJ1-4; CDR3 protein: CASSLQGPDEKLFF; CDR3 DNA: TGTGCCAGCAGTCTCCAGGGACCCGATGAAAAACTGTTTTTT
clone size: .; D gene: .; CDR3 length: 14; V gene: TRBV15; J gene: TRBJ1-2; CDR3 protein: CATSRADTNYGYTF; CDR3 DNA: TGTGCCACCAGCAGGGCGGACACCAACTATGGCTACACCTTC
clone size: few; D gene: .; CDR3 length: 19; V gene: TRBV11-2; J gene: TRBJ2-4; CDR3 protein: CASSQHLTRRRIAKNIQYF; CDR3 DNA: TGTGCCAGCAGCCAACACCTGACACGGAGACGTATTGCCAAAAACATTCAGTACTTC
clone size: few; D gene: .; CDR3 length: 16; V gene: TRBV6-2/TRBV6-3; J gene: TRBJ1-1; CDR3 protein: CASSRDPSGMNTEAFF; CDR3 DNA: TGTGCCAGCAGCCGCGACCCCTCGGGGATGAACACTGAAGCTTTCTTT
clone size: .; D gene: .; CDR3 length: 14; V gene: TRBV6-2/TRBV6-3; J gene: TRBJ2-3; CDR3 protein: CASSHPTQMDTQYF; CDR3 DNA: TGTGCCAGCAGCCACCCTACTCAAATGGATACGCAGTATTTT
clone size: .; D gene: .; CDR3 length: 11; V gene: TRBV15; J gene: TRBJ2-1; CDR3 protein: CATRGPETQFF; CDR3 DNA: TGTGCCACCCGGGGGCCGGAGACCCAGTTCTTC
clone size: many; D gene: .; CDR3 length: 14; V gene: TRBV7-9; J gene: TRBJ2-3; CDR3 protein: CASSLDHSTDTQYF; CDR3 DNA: TGTGCCAGCAGCTTGGACCACTCCACAGATACGCAGTATTTT